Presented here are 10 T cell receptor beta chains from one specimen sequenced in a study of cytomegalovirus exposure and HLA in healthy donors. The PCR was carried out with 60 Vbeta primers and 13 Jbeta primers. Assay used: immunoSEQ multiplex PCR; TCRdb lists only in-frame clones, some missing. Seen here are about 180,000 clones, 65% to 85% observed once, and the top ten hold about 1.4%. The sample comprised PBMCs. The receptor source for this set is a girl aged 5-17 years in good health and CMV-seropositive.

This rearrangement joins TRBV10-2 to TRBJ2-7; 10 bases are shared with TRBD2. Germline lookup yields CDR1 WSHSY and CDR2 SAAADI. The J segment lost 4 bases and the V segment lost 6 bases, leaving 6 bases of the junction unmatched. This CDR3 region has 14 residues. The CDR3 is CASSSGLASYEQYF. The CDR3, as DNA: TGCGCCAGCAGCTCGGGACTAGCGAGTTACGAGCAGTACTTC.

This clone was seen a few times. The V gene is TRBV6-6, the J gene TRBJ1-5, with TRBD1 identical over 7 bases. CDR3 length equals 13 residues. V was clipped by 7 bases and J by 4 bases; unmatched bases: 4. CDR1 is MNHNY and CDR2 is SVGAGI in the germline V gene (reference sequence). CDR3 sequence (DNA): TGTGCCAGCACTCAACAGGGGAATCAGCCCCAGCATTTT. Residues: CASTQQGNQPQHF.

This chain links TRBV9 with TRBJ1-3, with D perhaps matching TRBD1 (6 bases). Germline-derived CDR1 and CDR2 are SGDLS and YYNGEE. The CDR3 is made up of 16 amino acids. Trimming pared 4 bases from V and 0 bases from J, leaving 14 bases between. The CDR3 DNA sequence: TGTGCCAGCAGCACACCCGGGACACTCTCTGGAAACACCATATATTTT. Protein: CASSTPGTLSGNTIYF. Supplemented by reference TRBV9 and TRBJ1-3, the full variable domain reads DSGVTQTPKHLITATGQRVTLRCSPRSGDLSVYWYQQSLDQGLQFLIQYYNGEERAKGNILERFSAQQFPDLHSELNLSSLELGDSALYFCASSTPGTLSGNTIYFGEGSWLTVV.

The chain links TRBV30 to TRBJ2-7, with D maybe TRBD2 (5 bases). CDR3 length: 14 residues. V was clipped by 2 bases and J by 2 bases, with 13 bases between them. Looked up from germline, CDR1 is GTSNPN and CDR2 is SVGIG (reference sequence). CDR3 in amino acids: CAWSFSGLTYEQYF. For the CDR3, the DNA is TGTGCCTGGAGTTTTTCGGGGTTAACCTACGAGCAGTACTTC.

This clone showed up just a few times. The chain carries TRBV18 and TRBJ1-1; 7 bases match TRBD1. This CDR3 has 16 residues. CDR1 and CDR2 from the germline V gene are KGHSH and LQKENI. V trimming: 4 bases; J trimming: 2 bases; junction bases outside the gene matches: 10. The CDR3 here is CASSQKEGAVNTEAFF. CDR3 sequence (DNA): TGTGCCAGCTCACAAAAGGAGGGGGCCGTCAACACTGAAGCTTTCTTT.

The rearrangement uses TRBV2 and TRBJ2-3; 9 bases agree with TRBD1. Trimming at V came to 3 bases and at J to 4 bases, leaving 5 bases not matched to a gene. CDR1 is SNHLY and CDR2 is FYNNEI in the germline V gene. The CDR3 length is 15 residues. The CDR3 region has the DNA TGTGCCAGCAGTGAGGACAGGGGCAGGGCAGATACGCAGTATTTT. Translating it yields CASSEDRGRADTQYF.

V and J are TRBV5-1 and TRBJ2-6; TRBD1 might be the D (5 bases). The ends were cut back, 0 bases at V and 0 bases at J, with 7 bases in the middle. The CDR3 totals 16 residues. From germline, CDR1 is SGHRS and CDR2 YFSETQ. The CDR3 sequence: CASSLVGASGANVLTF. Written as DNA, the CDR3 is TGCGCCAGCAGCTTGGTAGGGGCCTCTGGGGCCAACGTCCTGACTTTC.

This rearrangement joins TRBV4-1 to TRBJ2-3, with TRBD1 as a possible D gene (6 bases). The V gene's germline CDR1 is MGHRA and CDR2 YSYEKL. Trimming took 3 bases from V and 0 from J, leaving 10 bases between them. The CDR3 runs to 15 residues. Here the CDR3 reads CASSHGTISTDTQYF. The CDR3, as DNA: TGCGCCAGCAGCCATGGGACAATAAGCACAGATACGCAGTATTTT.

CDR3 residues: CAWSLSLQPQHF. CDR3 coding DNA: TGTGCCTGGAGTCTTTCTCTCCAGCCCCAGCATTTT. V and J are TRBV30 and TRBJ1-5; D ambiguous. V was trimmed by 2 bases and J by 7 bases, leaving 9 bases between them. Per germline, CDR1 GTSNPN and CDR2 SVGIG (reference sequence). The CDR3 runs to 12 residues.

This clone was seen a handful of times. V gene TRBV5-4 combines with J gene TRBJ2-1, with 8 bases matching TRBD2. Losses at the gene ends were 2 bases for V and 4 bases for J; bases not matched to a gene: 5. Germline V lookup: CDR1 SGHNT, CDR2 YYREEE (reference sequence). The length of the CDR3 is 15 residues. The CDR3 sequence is CASSLAGAPYNEQFF. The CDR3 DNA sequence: TGTGCCAGCAGCTTAGCGGGAGCCCCTTACAATGAGCAGTTCTTC.